The present TCR beta chain was sequenced within a study of blood T cell repertoires in COVID-19. The data were produced by immunoSEQ multiplex PCR, yet TCRdb's version contains in-frame clones alone and is incomplete. The table includes some 210,000 clones, around four fifths detected once. Germline V CDR1 and CDR2: SGHRS, YFSETQ. The junction had 7 bases not matched to a gene; V was cut back by 1 base and J by 12 bases. The CDR3 runs 15 residues. Membership in each cohort depended on participant-reported clinical history. The rearrangement links TRBV5-1 to TRBJ1-6, with 10 bases aligning to TRBD1. Sequencing was done on a sample of PBMCs or T cells enriched from blood (not recorded which). The origin of this receptor is a man aged 35-49 years who had recovered from COVID-19. The CDR3 spells CASSLSTGGAEPLHF. As DNA, the CDR3 is TGCGCCAGCAGCTTGTCGACAGGGGGCGCAGAACCCCTCCACTTT.